One sample yielded the 20 T cell receptor beta chains listed below, sequenced in a study of T cell responses to AZD1222 COVID-19 vaccine. Using immunoSEQ multiplex PCR, the repertoire was profiled, and TCRdb retains in-frame clones only, with some absent. The data hold under 140,000 clones, with approximately 85% observed a single time. Material: peripheral blood, obtained on day 0 of AZD1222 vaccination. These receptors came from an adult in good health.

This sequence joins TRBV3-1 (or the pseudogene TRBV3-2) and TRBJ1-1; D unresolved. CDR1 is LGHDT, CDR2 YNNKEL, per germline (reference sequence). V shed 2 bases and J shed 3 bases, with 10 bases lying between them. The CDR3 consists of 14 residues. CDR3 sequence (DNA): TGTGCCAGCAGCCAACGAGGGAAGGACACTGAAGCTTTCTTT. Encoded protein: CASSQRGKDTEAFF.

The V call is TRBV5-6, the J call TRBJ2-7; D unclear. The CDR3 contains 11 residues. The V end lost 5 bases, the J end lost 4 bases, and 7 bases lay between the germline ends. Germline assignment: CDR1 SGHDT and CDR2 YYEEEE. The CDR3 sequence is CASSKGYEQYF. The CDR3 DNA reads TGTGCCAGCAGTAAAGGGTACGAGCAGTACTTC.

This sequence joins TRBV5-8 and TRBJ2-2, with D unclear. Deletions cut 5 bases from V and 10 bases from J, with 15 bases between. Germline V gene sequence: CDR1 SGHTS, CDR2 YDEGEE. The CDR3 is 13 amino acids. The CDR3 protein is CASRVAQAQELFF. CDR3 DNA: TGTGCCAGCAGGGTAGCCCAAGCCCAGGAGCTGTTTTTT.

This chain joins TRBV28 and TRBJ1-2; D is possibly TRBD1 (6 bases). CDR3 length equals 13 residues. Trimming stripped 6 bases from V and 5 bases from J, with 13 bases between. CDR1 is MDHEN and CDR2 is SYDVKM in the germline V gene. For the CDR3, the DNA is TGTGCCAGCAGGGAGGGGGGGAGGTATGGCTACACCTTC. Encoded protein: CASREGGRYGYTF.

The V and J genes are TRBV11-3 and TRBJ2-1, with TRBD1 matching 10 bases. V was clipped by 1 base and J by 11 bases; unmatched bases: 5. The germline V gene has CDR1 SGHNT and CDR2 YENEEA. The CDR3 length is 14 residues. This CDR3 is CASSLGRDRGQQFF. CDR3 nucleotides: TGTGCCAGCAGCTTAGGACGGGACAGGGGTCAGCAGTTCTTC.

The chain is built from TRBV2 and TRBJ1-5; D is perhaps TRBD1 (5 bases). V was clipped by 11 bases and J by 0 bases, with 20 bases between them. The CDR3 length is 16 residues. The germline V gene encodes CDR1 SNHLY and CDR2 FYNNEI. As DNA, the CDR3 is TGTGCCGGCCAAAGCGGGCCAGGGCTTAGCAATCAGCCCCAGCATTTT. It is translated as CAGQSGPGLSNQPQHF.

Notes on this clone: One end of the junction is discordant with germline, which a read error may explain. The DNA of the CDR3 is TGTGCCAGCACCTTGCTACTCGGATCTGGAAACACCATATATTTT. Protein product: CASTLLLGSGNTIYF. The gene calls are TRBV5-8 and TRBJ1-3, with D unresolved. CDR1 SGHTS and CDR2 YDEGEE come from the germline V gene. This CDR3 has 15 amino acids. The complete variable domain, with remaining parts taken from reference TRBV5-8 and TRBJ1-3, reads EAGVTQSPTHLIKTRGQQATLRCSPISGHTSVYWYQQALGLGLQFLLWYDEGEERNRGNFPPRFSGRQFPNYSSELNVNALELEDSALYLCASTLLLGSGNTIYFGEGSWLTVV.

The J gene is TRBJ2-7, the V gene TRBV2; TRBD2 matches at 10 bases. Germline values: CDR1 SNHLY, CDR2 FYNNEI. Trimming took 6 bases from V and 4 from J; bases not matched to a gene: 6. The CDR3 extends over 14 amino acids. The CDR3 sequence is CASRASGGIYEQYF. As DNA, the CDR3 is TGTGCCAGCAGAGCTAGCGGGGGCATTTACGAGCAGTACTTC.

This clone has a handful of counts. The J gene is TRBJ1-1, the V gene TRBV5-1, with 10 bases fitting TRBD1. CDR1 SGHRS and CDR2 YFSETQ come from the germline V gene. This CDR3 region has 16 residues. Germline trimming cut 0 bases from V and 0 bases from J; bases unmatched to any gene: 2. CDR3 nucleotides: TGCGCCAGCAGCTTGGGCGGGACAGGGGTGAACACTGAAGCTTTCTTT. Amino acid sequence: CASSLGGTGVNTEAFF.

There are a few counts of this clone. This chain links TRBV11-2 with TRBJ2-7; 8 nucleotides agree with TRBD1. Germline-derived CDR1 and CDR2 are SGHAT and FQNNGV. V shed 4 bases, J shed 6 bases, and the junction held 11 bases outside the gene matches. The CDR3 covers 15 residues. CDR3 nucleotides: TGTGCCAGCAGCTCCCAAGGACAGGGACGAAGCGAGCAGTACTTC. It translates to CASSSQGQGRSEQYF.

The V gene is TRBV24-1, the J gene TRBJ2-5; D is ambiguous. The CDR3 is made up of 13 amino acids. Germline CDR1 is KGHDR and CDR2 is SFDVKD. Trimming removed 10 bases from V and 5 bases from J, with 16 bases in between. This CDR3 is CATSHPRSETQYF. CDR3 DNA sequence: TGTGCCACAAGCCATCCCCGATCGGAGACCCAGTACTTC.

V gene TRBV24-1 combines with J gene TRBJ2-2; TRBD1 aligns across 10 bases. The V gene end was trimmed by 3 bases and the J gene end by 4 bases; junction bases not matched to a gene: 7. The CDR3 contains 17 residues. Germline V gives CDR1 KGHDR, CDR2 SFDVKD. The CDR3 region is CATSDMEGTGVTGELFF. The CDR3 DNA reads as TGTGCCACCAGTGATATGGAAGGGACAGGGGTCACCGGGGAGCTGTTTTTT.

V is TRBV7-2 and J is TRBJ2-2; D is undetermined. The CDR3 totals 15 residues. The germline CDR1 and CDR2 sequences are SGHTA and FQGNSA. Trimming cost V 1 base and J 4 bases, with 10 bases left between them. The CDR3, as DNA: TGTGCCAGCAGCTTAGATTCTTCCAGCACCGGGGAGCTGTTTTTT. This sequence encodes CASSLDSSSTGELFF. The full variable domain, completed using reference TRBV7-2 and TRBJ2-2, is GAGVSQSPSNKVTEKGKDVELRCDPISGHTALYWYRQSLGQGLEFLIYFQGNSAPDKSGLPSDRFSAERTGGSVSTLTIQRTQQEDSAVYLCASSLDSSSTGELFFGEGSRLTVL.

This clone was counted between two and nine times. The chain is built from TRBV29-1 and TRBJ1-2; possibly TRBD1 for D (5 bases). Trimming pared 1 base from V and 8 bases from J, leaving 17 bases between. The CDR3 runs to 14 residues. Germline values: CDR1 SQVTM, CDR2 ANQGSEA. For the CDR3, the DNA is TGCAGCGTTGAAGGATTAGGGACTTTAGGGGGCTACACCTTC. Translating gives CSVEGLGTLGGYTF.

The chain uses TRBV9 and TRBJ2-7; D unclear. This CDR3 is built from 12 residues. Trimming took 3 bases from V and 1 from J, leaving 5 bases between them. Germline loops: CDR1 SGDLS, CDR2 YYNGEE. This chain's CDR3 is CASSEFSYEQYF. CDR3 DNA sequence: TGTGCCAGCAGCGAGTTTTCCTACGAGCAGTACTTC.

The V call is TRBV19, the J call TRBJ1-4; tentative D call: TRBD1 (6 bases). Germline V lookup: CDR1 LNHDA, CDR2 SQIVND (reference sequence). The CDR3 runs 16 residues. V lost 7 bases to trimming and J lost 5 bases, with 20 bases between them. The CDR3 spells CASKTKRDNQNEKLFF. The DNA of the CDR3 is TGTGCCAGTAAAACTAAGAGGGACAATCAAAATGAAAAACTGTTTTTT.

J is TRBJ1-2 and V is TRBV18, with TRBD1 identical over 7 bases. CDR3 length: 15 amino acids. Germline V lookup: CDR1 KGHSH, CDR2 LQKENI. V dropped 4 bases and J dropped 4; count of bases not matched to a gene: 9. CDR3 bases: TGTGCCAGCTCACGTGGGACAGCCGAAACCTATGGCTACACCTTC. This sequence encodes CASSRGTAETYGYTF.

This chain uses TRBV9 with TRBJ1-4, with no clear D. Germline loops: CDR1 SGDLS, CDR2 YYNGEE. This CDR3 has 15 amino acids. V lost 0 bases and J 3 bases, leaving 9 bases between the germline ends. The CDR3: CASSVGAQPNEKLFF. The CDR3 bases are TGTGCCAGCAGCGTAGGGGCCCAGCCTAATGAAAAACTGTTTTTT.

The chain recombines TRBV28 with TRBJ2-7, with TRBD1 identical over 9 bases. Germline CDR1 reads MDHEN; CDR2 reads SYDVKM. The CDR3 loop spans 15 amino acids. Losses at the gene ends were 3 bases for V and 6 bases for J; bases not matched to a gene: 9. The CDR3 DNA follows: TGTGCCAGCAGTTTGGTCCGGGACAGGGAGGCCGAGCAGTACTTC. Translated: CASSLVRDREAEQYF.

V and J are TRBV4-1 and TRBJ2-7; D is perhaps TRBD1 (8 bases). This CDR3 comprises 15 residues. Germline V gene data show CDR1 as MGHRA and CDR2 as YSYEKL. Trimming pared 2 bases from V and 4 bases from J, leaving 15 bases between. CDR3 in amino acids: CASSQPGQGGYEQYF. The CDR3 DNA is TGCGCCAGCAGCCAACCAGGACAGGGAGGGTACGAGCAGTACTTC.